Presented here are 9 T cell receptor beta chains from one specimen sequenced in a study of cytomegalovirus exposure and HLA in healthy donors (TCRdb year 2017). The library was made by the immunoSEQ multiplex PCR assay. A mixture of 60 forward primers for TCR Vbeta segments and 13 reverse primers for TCR Jbeta segments was used in the multiplex PCR. TCRdb retrieved this table from immuneACCESS and kept in-frame rearrangements only. Not all clones are present; in checked studies, unresolved V genes account for under half, and no reason is known for the remainder. This sample lists 130,000 to 150,000 clones; 70% to 85% were detected once. The top ten clonotypes cover roughly 9.9% of the sample. The source material was PBMCs. These receptor sequences come from a woman between 55 and 75 years old in good health and CMV-seropositive.

V gene TRBV27 combines with J gene TRBJ2-3; 8 bases map to TRBD2. The ends lost 7 bases at V and 0 bases at J; junction bases unmatched: 9. CDR1 and CDR2 (germline): MNHEY, SMNVEV (reference sequence). The CDR3 runs to 16 residues. The CDR3 DNA follows: TGTGCCAGCAAGCTGTCCGCGGGGGGTAGCACAGATACGCAGTATTTT. Translated: CASKLSAGGSTDTQYF.

The chain employs TRBV6-6 and TRBJ2-1, with TRBD2 identical over 15 bases. Germline-derived CDR1 and CDR2 are MNHNY and SVGAGI (reference sequence). V was pared by 4 bases and J by 8 bases, with 3 bases of the junction left unmatched. CDR3 size: 15 residues. CDR3 amino acids: CASSWRTSGGDEQFF. CDR3 coding DNA: TGTGCCAGCAGTTGGAGGACTAGCGGGGGGGATGAGCAGTTCTTC.

The rearrangement joins TRBV7-2 to TRBJ2-7, with a tentative D call TRBD1 (5 bases). The CDR3 has 14 residues. Per germline, CDR1 SGHTA and CDR2 FQGNSA. V lost 5 bases, J lost 2 bases, and 13 bases lay in between. For the CDR3, the DNA is TGTGCCAGCAGCCGACCGACAGATACCTACGAGCAGTACTTC. This encodes CASSRPTDTYEQYF. The variable domain in full, with the rest retrieved from reference TRBV7-2 and TRBJ2-7, is GAGVSQSPSNKVTEKGKDVELRCDPISGHTALYWYRQSLGQGLEFLIYFQGNSAPDKSGLPSDRFSAERTGGSVSTLTIQRTQQEDSAVYLCASSRPTDTYEQYFGPGTRLTVT.

V and J are TRBV5-1 and TRBJ2-3; the match to TRBD1 covers 7 bases. Losses at the gene ends were 0 bases for V and 5 bases for J; bases not matched to a gene: 12. The germline V gene encodes CDR1 SGHRS and CDR2 YFSETQ. The CDR3 runs 17 residues. CDR3 region: CASSLALLTGAQDTQYF. The DNA of the CDR3 is TGCGCCAGCAGCTTGGCGCTACTTACAGGGGCACAAGATACGCAGTATTTT. The full variable domain, its missing parts supplied by reference TRBV5-1 and TRBJ2-3, is KAGVTQTPRYLIKTRGQQVTLSCSPISGHRSVSWYQQTPGQGLQFLFEYFSETQRNKGNFPGRFSGRQFSNSRSEMNVSTLELGDSALYLCASSLALLTGAQDTQYFGPGTRLTVL.

The V gene is TRBV12-5, the J gene TRBJ2-1; D is possibly TRBD2 (5 bases). The germline CDR1 and CDR2 sequences are LGHNT and FRNRAP. CDR3 length equals 16 residues. V lost 3 bases and J 0 bases, leaving 12 bases between the germline ends. CDR3 in DNA: TGTGCTAGTGGTTTAAGTTTAGCGAGCTCCTACAATGAGCAGTTCTTC. Protein sequence: CASGLSLASSYNEQFF.

The sample holds one count of this clone. The chain couples TRBV27 to TRBJ2-7; 11 bases agree with TRBD2. The CDR3 totals 18 residues. The germline V gene has CDR1 MNHEY and CDR2 SMNVEV (reference sequence). The trim removed 5 bases at V and 0 bases at J, leaving 12 bases unmatched. CDR3 nucleotide sequence: TGTGCCAGCAGTCCTTACCTCCCGACTAGCGGGGCCTCCTACGAGCAGTACTTC. Protein product: CASSPYLPTSGASYEQYF.

The rearrangement joins TRBV7-2 to TRBJ1-3; D gene ambiguous. CDR3 length equals 13 residues. CDR1 is SGHTA, CDR2 FQGNSA, per germline. V was clipped by 3 bases and J by 8 bases, with 11 bases between them. This CDR3 is CASSFPGVHTIYF. Here the CDR3 DNA reads TGTGCCAGCAGCTTCCCCGGTGTCCACACCATATATTTT.

This clone has only a few counts. CDR3 in amino acids: CASRRREGGEQYF. DNA of the CDR3: TGTGCCAGCAGAAGGCGGGAGGGTGGAGAGCAGTACTTC. This sequence joins TRBV6-5 and TRBJ2-7; TRBD2 aligns across 9 bases. Germline CDR1 and CDR2: MNHEY and SVGAGI. CDR3 length equals 13 residues. Unmatched junction bases numbered 7, after V lost 6 bases and J lost 7 bases.

The chain employs TRBV5-4 and TRBJ2-7; TRBD2 might be the D (6 bases). Germline V lookup: CDR1 SGHNT, CDR2 YYREEE (reference sequence). V lost 0 bases and J 3 bases, leaving 13 bases between the germline ends. This CDR3 spans 15 amino acids. The CDR3 sequence: CASSLVGGMFYEQYF. The CDR3 DNA reads TGTGCCAGCAGCTTGGTGGGGGGAATGTTCTACGAGCAGTACTTC.